The entry that follows covers one T cell receptor (beta chain) sequence. The sample is drawn from a study of blood T cell repertoires in COVID-19. Authors' data handling: Amplification from reference gene primers served as the basis for estimated nucleated cell counts. Data came from immunoSEQ multiplex PCR; TCRdb stores just in-frame clones and leaves some out. That table supplies the V and J calls and clone size; D and trimming were determined from the DNA. The sample has more than 95,000 clones; around 90% are singletons. CDR3 length: 18 residues. With 0 bases clipped from V and 2 bases from J, the junction kept 8 bases outside the gene matches. Germline CDR1 reads LGHNT; CDR2 reads FRNRAP.

The material sequenced was peripheral blood. The chain is built from TRBV12-5 and TRBJ2-2; 8 bases fit TRBD1. The receptor was isolated from a human donor in a cohort sampled during active COVID-19. The CDR3 DNA reads as TGTGCTAGTGGTTTGGTCGGGGTGGACAGGGAAAACACCGGGGAGCTGTTTTTT. Translating gives CASGLVGVDRENTGELFF.